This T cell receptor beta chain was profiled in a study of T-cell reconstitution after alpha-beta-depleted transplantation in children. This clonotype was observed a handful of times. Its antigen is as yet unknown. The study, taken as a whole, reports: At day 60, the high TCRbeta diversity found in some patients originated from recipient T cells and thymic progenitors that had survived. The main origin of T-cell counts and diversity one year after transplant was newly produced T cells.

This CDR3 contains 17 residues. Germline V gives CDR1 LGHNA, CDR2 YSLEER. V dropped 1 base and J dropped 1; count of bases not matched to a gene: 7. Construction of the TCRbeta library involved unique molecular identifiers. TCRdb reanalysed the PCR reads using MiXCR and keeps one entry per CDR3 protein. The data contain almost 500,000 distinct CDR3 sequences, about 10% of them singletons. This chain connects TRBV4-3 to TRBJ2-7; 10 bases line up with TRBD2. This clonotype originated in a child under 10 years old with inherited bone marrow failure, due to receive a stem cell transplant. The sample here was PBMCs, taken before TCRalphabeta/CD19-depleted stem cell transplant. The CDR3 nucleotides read TGCGCCAGCAGCCAAGTTCTCAGCGGGAGGGGGTCCTACGAGCAGTACTTC. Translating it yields CASSQVLSGRGSYEQYF.